The next 20 T cell receptor beta chains were all read from a single sample in a study of T cells after yellow fever vaccination. TCRdb re-called the 5' RACE reads through MiXCR, storing one row per CDR3 protein. The sample consists of fewer than 350,000 distinct CDR3 sequences, approximately 4.3% of them appearing once. The starting material was PBMCs, obtained 15 days after the yellow fever booster vaccination. The origin of the receptors is a man aged 18 to 29 who received the YFV17D yellow fever vaccine.

This clonotype was picked up a small number of times. The chain employs TRBV7-2 and TRBJ1-5; 11 bases map to TRBD1. The trim removed 5 bases at V and 2 bases at J, leaving 14 bases unmatched. This CDR3 has 19 amino acids. CDR1 and CDR2 from the germline V gene are SGHTA and FQGNSA. CDR3: CASSSLPGTGGYGNQPQHF. CDR3 in DNA: TGTGCCAGCAGCAGCCTCCCCGGGACAGGGGGTTATGGCAATCAGCCCCAGCATTTT.

The V gene is TRBV6-2 or TRBV6-3, the J gene TRBJ1-1; 7 bases are a match to TRBD1. The germline CDR1 and CDR2 sequences are MNHEY and SVGEGT. Germline trimming cut 2 bases from V and 11 bases from J; bases unmatched to any gene: 8. The CDR3 loop spans 13 amino acids. CDR3 region: CASSYDLQGTAFF. The CDR3 DNA reads TGTGCCAGCAGTTACGATCTACAGGGGACGGCTTTCTTT.

This clonotype was recorded at least ten times. In nucleotides, the CDR3 is TGCGCCAGCAGCCGAACCGGACAGGGGGCTTACAATGAGCAGTTCTTC. Amino acid sequence: CASSRTGQGAYNEQFF. The rearrangement joins TRBV4-3 to TRBJ2-1; 11 nucleotides align to TRBD1. The CDR3 is made up of 16 amino acids. Germline trimming cut 4 bases from V and 4 bases from J; bases unmatched to any gene: 6. Looked up from germline, CDR1 is LGHNA and CDR2 is YSLEER.

The chain couples TRBV2 to TRBJ1-1; 11 nucleotides agree with TRBD1. Germline V gene sequence: CDR1 SNHLY, CDR2 FYNNEI. The CDR3 is made up of 13 amino acids. J gave up 6 bases and V 9 bases, and 6 bases lay outside the gene matches. This chain's CDR3 is CARRDRGWPEAFF. Here the CDR3 DNA reads TGTGCCAGGAGGGACAGGGGGTGGCCTGAAGCTTTCTTT.

This clonotype has a count of ten or more. The chain combines TRBV4-3 with TRBJ1-1, with D possibly matching TRBD1 (5 bases). The V and J ends lost 0 bases and 11 bases respectively, with 16 bases between them. The CDR3 is 14 amino acids. The germline CDR1 and CDR2 sequences are LGHNA and YSLEER. The CDR3 DNA follows: TGCGCCAGCAGCCAAGACCCCACGAGAGGGGAGGCTTTCTTT. Translation gives CASSQDPTRGEAFF.

In this sample, this clonotype turned up many times. J is TRBJ2-1 and V is TRBV27; TRBD1 agrees at 8 bases. Germline values: CDR1 MNHEY, CDR2 SMNVEV (reference sequence). V lost 6 bases and J lost 2; bases outside the gene matches: 3. The CDR3 contains 14 residues. The CDR3 coding sequence is TGTGCCAGCAGCTGGACAGGGCCCTACAATGAGCAGTTCTTC. Protein product: CASSWTGPYNEQFF.

The chain uses TRBV5-5 and TRBJ1-6; tentatively, D is TRBD1 (6 bases). Trimming cost V 4 bases and J 13 bases, with 18 bases left between them. The length of the CDR3 is 14 residues. The germline gives CDR1 SGHKS, CDR2 YYEKEE (reference sequence). The CDR3 bases are TGTGCCAGCAGCACACAGGGTCCACCGGGCCCCCTCCACTTT. The encoded protein is CASSTQGPPGPLHF.

This clonotype was counted many times. The chain joins TRBV10-3 to TRBJ2-7; the match to TRBD2 covers 8 bases. Germline lookup yields CDR1 ENHRY and CDR2 SYGVKD. There are 15 residues in the CDR3. Trimming removed 1 base from V and 5 bases from J; junction bases left unmatched: 7. The CDR3 region has the DNA TGTGCCATCAGTGAGTGGGGCGGGGGGCCGCACGAGCAGTACTTC. Its translation is CAISEWGGGPHEQYF.

At least ten counts were recorded for this clonotype. J is TRBJ2-3 and V is TRBV7-2; tentative D call: TRBD1 (6 bases). The CDR3 has 13 residues. Per the germline V gene, CDR1 is SGHTA and CDR2 is FQGNSA. The V and J ends lost 4 bases and 14 bases respectively, with 19 bases between them. As DNA, the CDR3 is TGTGCCAGCAGCTCCCTAGGAGACAGGAACAGGTATTTT. Protein: CASSSLGDRNRYF. The entire variable domain, with the rest obtained from reference TRBV7-2 and TRBJ2-3, is as follows: GAGVSQSPSNKVTEKGKDVELRCDPISGHTALYWYRQSLGQGLEFLIYFQGNSAPDKSGLPSDRFSAERTGGSVSTLTIQRTQQEDSAVYLCASSSLGDRNRYFGPGTRLTVL.

This clonotype was seen many times. The genes are TRBV12-3 or TRBV12-4 and TRBJ2-3; unclear D gene. The CDR3 is made up of 13 amino acids. Trimming took off 3 bases at V and 2 bases at J, with 6 bases between the two ends. The CDR3, as DNA: TGTGCCAGCAGTTTCCTTGCCACAGATACGCAGTATTTT. Translating it yields CASSFLATDTQYF.

The chain couples TRBV7-2 to TRBJ2-3; D is ambiguous. Trimming stripped 4 bases from V and 2 bases from J, with 7 bases between. Germline V CDR1 and CDR2: SGHTA, FQGNSA. CDR3 length equals 13 residues. The CDR3 spells CASSSSHTDTQYF. The DNA for the CDR3 is TGTGCCAGCAGCTCGAGCCACACAGATACGCAGTATTTT.

This clonotype was seen a few times. The chain has TRBV29-1 and TRBJ1-1; 10 bases agree with TRBD1. The CDR3 totals 14 residues. Germline V lookup: CDR1 SQVTM, CDR2 ANQGSEA. After removal of 7 bases from V and 4 bases from J, the junction contained 9 bases not matched to a gene. DNA of the CDR3: TGCAGCGCCCTCGATTGGACAGGGGGCACTGAAGCTTTCTTT. Amino acid sequence: CSALDWTGGTEAFF.

This clonotype was recorded at least ten times. Here the CDR3 reads CASMSRRRITVADTQYF. CDR3 DNA sequence: TGTGCCAGCATGTCCCGTAGAAGGATTACCGTGGCGGATACGCAGTATTTT. This chain uses TRBV6-2 or TRBV6-3 with TRBJ2-3; D gene uncertain. The CDR3 has 17 residues. V lost 7 bases, J lost 6 bases, and 26 bases lay in between. Germline V gives CDR1 MNHEY, CDR2 SVGEGT.

The chain couples TRBV20-1 to TRBJ1-1; 7 bases line up with TRBD1. The ends lost 0 bases at V and 5 bases at J; junction bases unmatched: 3. CDR1 is DFQATT, CDR2 SNEGSKA, per germline (reference sequence). This CDR3 has 13 residues. The CDR3: CSARDRGRTEAFF. The CDR3 bases are TGCAGTGCTAGAGATAGGGGGCGGACTGAAGCTTTCTTT.

This clonotype appeared a few times. The chain joins TRBV18 to TRBJ1-1; tentative D call: TRBD1 (6 bases). Trimming cost V 5 bases and J 1 base, with 14 bases left between them. The CDR3 runs 15 residues. CDR1 and CDR2 from the germline V gene are KGHSH and LQKENI. The DNA of the CDR3 is TGTGCCAGCTCATCTATTCCGGGACAGAACACTGAAGCTTTCTTT. Protein: CASSSIPGQNTEAFF.

The rearrangement uses TRBV5-6 and TRBJ1-5, with D possibly matching TRBD1 (5 bases). The CDR3 totals 13 residues. The ends were cut back, 0 bases at V and 10 bases at J, with 11 bases in the middle. CDR1 and CDR2 (germline): SGHDT, YYEEEE. This CDR3 is CASSLGHDRPQHF. The CDR3 DNA is TGTGCCAGCAGCTTGGGCCACGACAGACCCCAGCATTTT.

This clonotype appeared many times. CDR3 amino acids: CASSPQGGAGANVLTF. CDR3 bases: TGTGCCAGCAGCCCTCAGGGGGGAGCTGGGGCCAACGTCCTGACTTTC. The gene calls are TRBV7-2 and TRBJ2-6; a possible D gene is TRBD1 (7 bases). Trimming pared 5 bases from V and 2 bases from J, leaving 13 bases between. Germline V CDR1 and CDR2: SGHTA, FQGNSA. This CDR3 spans 16 amino acids. The variable domain in full, with the rest retrieved from reference TRBV7-2 and TRBJ2-6, is GAGVSQSPSNKVTEKGKDVELRCDPISGHTALYWYRQSLGQGLEFLIYFQGNSAPDKSGLPSDRFSAERTGGSVSTLTIQRTQQEDSAVYLCASSPQGGAGANVLTFGAGSRLTVL.

The rearrangement uses TRBV7-9 and TRBJ2-1, with a tentative D call TRBD1 (6 bases). With 3 bases removed from V and 0 bases from J, the gap between germline ends came to 21 bases. From germline, CDR1 is SEHNR and CDR2 FQNEAQ (reference sequence). This CDR3 is 19 amino acids long. The CDR3 coding sequence is TGTGCCAGCAGCTTCCCGGACAGCGATTCGAGGAGCTCCTACAATGAGCAGTTCTTC. This sequence encodes CASSFPDSDSRSSYNEQFF.

This clonotype was seen many times. The chain is built from TRBV6-5 and TRBJ2-7; 7 nucleotides line up with TRBD1. The CDR3 is 14 residues long. In germline, CDR1 is MNHEY, CDR2 SVGAGI. The V and J ends lost 7 bases and 1 base, in that order; junction bases with no gene match: 7. CDR3 nucleotide sequence: TGTGCCAGCAAGATGACAGGGCAATCCTACGAGCAGTACGTC. Translating it yields CASKMTGQSYEQYV.

V usage is TRBV6-7 and J usage is TRBJ2-7; 10 nucleotides match TRBD2. TRBV6-7 is noted as an ORF with a role that remains uncertain. This CDR3 contains 17 residues. V dropped 5 bases and J dropped 5; count of bases not matched to a gene: 15. The CDR3, as DNA: TGTGCCAGCAGTACCACTAGCGGGGTGGACGGTAGCCACGAGCAGTACTTC. This sequence encodes CASSTTSGVDGSHEQYF.